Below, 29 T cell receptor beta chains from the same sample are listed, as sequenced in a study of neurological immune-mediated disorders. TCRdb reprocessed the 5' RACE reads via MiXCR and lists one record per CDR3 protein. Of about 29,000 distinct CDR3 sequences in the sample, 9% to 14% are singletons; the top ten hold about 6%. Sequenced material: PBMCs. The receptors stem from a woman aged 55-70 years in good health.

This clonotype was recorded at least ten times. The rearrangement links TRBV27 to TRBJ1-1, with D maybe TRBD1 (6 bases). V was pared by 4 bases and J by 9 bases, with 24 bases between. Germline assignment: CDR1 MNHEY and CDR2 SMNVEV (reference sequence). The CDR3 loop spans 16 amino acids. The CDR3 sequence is CASSSPGHFSRGKAFF. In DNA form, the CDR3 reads TGTGCCAGCAGTTCACCGGGACATTTTTCGAGGGGGAAAGCTTTCTTT.

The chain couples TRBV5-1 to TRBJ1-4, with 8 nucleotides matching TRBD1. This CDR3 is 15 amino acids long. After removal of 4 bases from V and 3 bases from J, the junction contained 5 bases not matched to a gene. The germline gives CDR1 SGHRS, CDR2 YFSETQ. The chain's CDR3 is CASSIGQGPNEKLFF. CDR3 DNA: TGCGCCAGCAGCATCGGACAGGGACCTAATGAAAAACTGTTTTTT.

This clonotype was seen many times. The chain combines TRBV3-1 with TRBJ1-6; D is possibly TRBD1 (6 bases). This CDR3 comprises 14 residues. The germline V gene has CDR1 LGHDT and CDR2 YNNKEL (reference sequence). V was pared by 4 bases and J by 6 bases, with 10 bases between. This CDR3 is CASSLRDINSPLHF. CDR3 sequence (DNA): TGTGCCAGCAGCCTTCGGGACATTAATTCACCCCTCCACTTT.

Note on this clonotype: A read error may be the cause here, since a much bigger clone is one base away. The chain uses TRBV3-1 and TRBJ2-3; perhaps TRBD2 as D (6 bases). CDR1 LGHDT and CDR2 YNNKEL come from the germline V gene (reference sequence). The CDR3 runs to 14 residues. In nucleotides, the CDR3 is TGTGCCATCAGCGACGGGACTCCGTGGGATACGCAGTATTTT. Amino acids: CAISDGTPWDTQYF.

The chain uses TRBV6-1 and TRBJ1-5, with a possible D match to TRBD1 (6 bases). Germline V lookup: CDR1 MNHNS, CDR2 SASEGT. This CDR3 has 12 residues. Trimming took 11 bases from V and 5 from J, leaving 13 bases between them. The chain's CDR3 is CASNRVDQPQHF. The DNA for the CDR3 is TGTGCCTCGAACAGGGTGGATCAGCCCCAGCATTTT.

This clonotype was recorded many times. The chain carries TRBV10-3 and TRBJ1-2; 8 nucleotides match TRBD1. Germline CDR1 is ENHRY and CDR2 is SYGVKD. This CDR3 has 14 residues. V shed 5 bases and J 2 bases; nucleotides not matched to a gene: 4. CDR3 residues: CAISPDRGNYGYTF. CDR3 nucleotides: TGTGCCATCAGTCCAGACAGGGGAAACTATGGCTACACCTTC.

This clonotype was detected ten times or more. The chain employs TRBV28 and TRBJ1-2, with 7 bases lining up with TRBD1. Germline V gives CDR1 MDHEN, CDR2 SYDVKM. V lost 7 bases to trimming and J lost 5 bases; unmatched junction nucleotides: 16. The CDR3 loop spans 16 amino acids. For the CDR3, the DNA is TGTGCCAGCACCGAAAGAGGGGGCCCCCAACCGTATGGCTACACCTTC. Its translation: CASTERGGPQPYGYTF.

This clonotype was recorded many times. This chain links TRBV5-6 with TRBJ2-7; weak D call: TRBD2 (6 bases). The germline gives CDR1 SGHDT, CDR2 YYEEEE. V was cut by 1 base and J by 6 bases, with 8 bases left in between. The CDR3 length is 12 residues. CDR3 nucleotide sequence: TGTGCCAGCAGCTTGCGGCGGGGCGAGCAGTACTTC. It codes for CASSLRRGEQYF. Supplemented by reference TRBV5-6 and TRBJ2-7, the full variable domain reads DAGVTQSPTHLIKTRGQQVTLRCSPKSGHDTVSWYQQALGQGPQFIFQYYEEEERQRGNFPDRFSGHQFPNYSSELNVNALLLGDSALYLCASSLRRGEQYFGPGTRLTVT.

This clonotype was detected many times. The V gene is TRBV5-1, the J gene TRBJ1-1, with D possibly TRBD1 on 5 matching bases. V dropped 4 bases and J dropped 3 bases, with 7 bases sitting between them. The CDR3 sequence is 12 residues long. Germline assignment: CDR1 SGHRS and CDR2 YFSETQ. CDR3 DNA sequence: TGCGCCAGCAGCCGGGGGGACACTGAAGCTTTCTTT. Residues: CASSRGDTEAFF.

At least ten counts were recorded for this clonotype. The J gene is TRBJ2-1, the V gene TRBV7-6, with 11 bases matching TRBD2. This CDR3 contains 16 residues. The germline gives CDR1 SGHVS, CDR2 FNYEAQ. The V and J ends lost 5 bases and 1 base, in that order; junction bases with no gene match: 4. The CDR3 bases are TGTGCCAGCAGCACGTTAGCGGGGGGGTCCTACAATGAGCAGTTCTTC. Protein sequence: CASSTLAGGSYNEQFF.

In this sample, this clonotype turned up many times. As DNA, the CDR3 is TGTGCCAGCAGCTTAGACTGGAGTAATTCACCCCTCCACTTT. This sequence encodes CASSLDWSNSPLHF. The rearrangement links TRBV7-9 to TRBJ1-6, with D unclear. The length of the CDR3 is 14 residues. The V end was cut by 1 base, the J end by 6 bases, with 7 bases between. Per germline, CDR1 SEHNR and CDR2 FQNEAQ (reference sequence).

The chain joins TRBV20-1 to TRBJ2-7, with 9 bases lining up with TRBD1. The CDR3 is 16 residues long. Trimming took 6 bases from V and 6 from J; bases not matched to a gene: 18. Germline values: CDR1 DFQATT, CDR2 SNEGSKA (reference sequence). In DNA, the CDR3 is TGCAGTGCGAAGTGGAGGCGTGGGACAGGGTTGTGCGAGCAGTACTTC. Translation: CSAKWRRGTGLCEQYF.

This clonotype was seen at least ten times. The CDR3 DNA reads as TGCAGTGCTAGTCCTAGCGGGGCCCTCGTCGAGCAGTACTTC. It codes for CSASPSGALVEQYF. The chain links TRBV20-1 to TRBJ2-7, with 9 bases aligning to TRBD2. V lost 3 bases, J lost 6 bases, and 9 bases stayed unmatched. The CDR3 loop spans 14 amino acids. CDR1 is DFQATT and CDR2 is SNEGSKA in the germline V gene (reference sequence).

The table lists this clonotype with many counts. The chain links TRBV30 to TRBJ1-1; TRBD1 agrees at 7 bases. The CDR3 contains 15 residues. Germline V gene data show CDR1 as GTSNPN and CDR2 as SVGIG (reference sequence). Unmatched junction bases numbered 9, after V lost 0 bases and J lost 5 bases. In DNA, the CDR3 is TGTGCCTGGAGTGTAACCGGGACAGTCGGGACTGAAGCTTTCTTT. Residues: CAWSVTGTVGTEAFF.

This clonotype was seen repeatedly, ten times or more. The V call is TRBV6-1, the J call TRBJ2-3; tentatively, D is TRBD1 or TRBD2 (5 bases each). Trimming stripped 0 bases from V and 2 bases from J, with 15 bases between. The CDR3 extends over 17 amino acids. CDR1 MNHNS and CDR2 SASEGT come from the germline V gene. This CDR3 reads CASSEARQGVNTDTQYF. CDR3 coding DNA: TGTGCCAGCAGTGAAGCGCGCCAGGGAGTTAACACAGATACGCAGTATTTT.

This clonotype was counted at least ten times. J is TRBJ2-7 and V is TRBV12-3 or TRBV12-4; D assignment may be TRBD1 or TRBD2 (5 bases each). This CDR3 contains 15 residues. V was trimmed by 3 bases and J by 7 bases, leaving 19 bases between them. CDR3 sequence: CASSFQAGSYGEQYF. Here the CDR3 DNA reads TGTGCCAGCAGTTTTCAGGCAGGGAGCTACGGGGAGCAGTACTTC.

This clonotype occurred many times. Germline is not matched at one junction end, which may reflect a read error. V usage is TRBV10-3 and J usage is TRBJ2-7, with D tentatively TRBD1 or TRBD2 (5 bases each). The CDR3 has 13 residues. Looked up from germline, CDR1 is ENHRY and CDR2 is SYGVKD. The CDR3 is CAISESPGTLVHF. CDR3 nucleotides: TGTGCCATCAGTGAGTCGCCAGGGACCTTGGTGCACTTC.

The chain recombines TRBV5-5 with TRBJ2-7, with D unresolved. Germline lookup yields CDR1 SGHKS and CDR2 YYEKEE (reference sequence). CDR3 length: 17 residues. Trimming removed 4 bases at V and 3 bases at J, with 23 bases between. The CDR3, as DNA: TGTGCCAGCAGCCCGCTGGCAGAGCCAAGCGTCGTCTACGAGCAGTACTTC. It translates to CASSPLAEPSVVYEQYF. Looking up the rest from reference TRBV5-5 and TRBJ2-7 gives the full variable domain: DAGVTQSPTHLIKTRGQQVTLRCSPISGHKSVSWYQQVLGQGPQFIFQYYEKEERGRGNFPDRFSARQFPNYSSELNVNALLLGDSALYLCASSPLAEPSVVYEQYFGPGTRLTVT.

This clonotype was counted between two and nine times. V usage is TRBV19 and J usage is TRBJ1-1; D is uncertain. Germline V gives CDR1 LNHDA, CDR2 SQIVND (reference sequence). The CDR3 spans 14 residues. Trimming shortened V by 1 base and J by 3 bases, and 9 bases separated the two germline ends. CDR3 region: CASSIVGIDTEAFF. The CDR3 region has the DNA TGTGCCAGTAGTATAGTTGGCATAGACACTGAAGCTTTCTTT.

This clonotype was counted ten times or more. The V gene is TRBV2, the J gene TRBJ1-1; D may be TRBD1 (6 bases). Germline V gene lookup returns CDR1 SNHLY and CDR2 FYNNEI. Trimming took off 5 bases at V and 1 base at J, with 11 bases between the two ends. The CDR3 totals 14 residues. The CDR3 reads CASSQQGANTEAFF. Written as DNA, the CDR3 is TGTGCCAGCAGTCAACAGGGAGCGAACACTGAAGCTTTCTTT. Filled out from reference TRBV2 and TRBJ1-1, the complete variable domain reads EPEVTQTPSHQVTQMGQEVILRCVPISNHLYFYWYRQILGQKVEFLVSFYNNEISEKSEIFDDQFSVERPDGSNFTLKIRSTKLEDSAMYFCASSQQGANTEAFFGQGTRLTVV.

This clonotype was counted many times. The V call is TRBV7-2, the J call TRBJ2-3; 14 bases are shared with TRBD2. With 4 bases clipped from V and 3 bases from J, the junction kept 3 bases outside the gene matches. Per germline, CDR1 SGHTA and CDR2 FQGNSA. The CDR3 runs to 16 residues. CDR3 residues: CASSSTSGGATDTQYF. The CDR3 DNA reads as TGTGCCAGCAGCTCGACTAGCGGGGGGGCGACAGATACGCAGTATTTT.

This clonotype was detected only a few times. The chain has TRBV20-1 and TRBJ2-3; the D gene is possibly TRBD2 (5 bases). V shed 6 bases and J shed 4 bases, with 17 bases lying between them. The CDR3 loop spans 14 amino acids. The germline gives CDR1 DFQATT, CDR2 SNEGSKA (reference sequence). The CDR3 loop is CSASRTSEADTQYF. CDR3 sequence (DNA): TGCAGTGCCTCTCGTACTAGTGAGGCAGATACGCAGTATTTT.

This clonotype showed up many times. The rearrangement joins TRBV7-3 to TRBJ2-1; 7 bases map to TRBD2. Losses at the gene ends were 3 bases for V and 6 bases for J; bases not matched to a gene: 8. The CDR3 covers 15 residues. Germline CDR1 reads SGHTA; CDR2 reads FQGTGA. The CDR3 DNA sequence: TGTGCCAGCAGCTTGACTAGCACACCGGTCAATGAGCAGTTCTTC. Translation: CASSLTSTPVNEQFF. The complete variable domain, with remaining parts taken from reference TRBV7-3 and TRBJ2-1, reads GAGVSQTPSNKVTEKGKYVELRCDPISGHTALYWYRQSLGQGPEFLIYFQGTGAADDSGLPNDRFFAVRPEGSVSTLKIQRTERGDSAVYLCASSLTSTPVNEQFFGPGTRLTVL.

For the CDR3, the DNA is TGCAGTGCTAGGGAGGGACAGCTTGGAGCTTTCTTT. Its protein is CSAREGQLGAFF. J is TRBJ1-1 and V is TRBV20-1, with 7 bases lining up with TRBD1. Germline lookup yields CDR1 DFQATT and CDR2 SNEGSKA (reference sequence). This CDR3 has 12 amino acids. V lost 3 bases and J lost 10; bases outside the gene matches: 8.

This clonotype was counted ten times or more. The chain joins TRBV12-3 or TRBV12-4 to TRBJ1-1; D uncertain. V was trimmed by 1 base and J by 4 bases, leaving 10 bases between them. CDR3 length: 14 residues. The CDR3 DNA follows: TGTGCCAGCAGTTTAGGTGGTCTCGGCACTGAAGCTTTCTTT. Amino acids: CASSLGGLGTEAFF.

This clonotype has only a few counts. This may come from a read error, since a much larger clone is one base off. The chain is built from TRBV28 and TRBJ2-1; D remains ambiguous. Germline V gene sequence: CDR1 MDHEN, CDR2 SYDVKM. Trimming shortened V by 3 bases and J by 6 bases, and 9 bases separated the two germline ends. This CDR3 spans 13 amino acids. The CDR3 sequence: CASSFRWTNEQFF. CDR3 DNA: TGTGCCAGCAGTTTTAGATGGACCAATGAGCAGTTCTTC. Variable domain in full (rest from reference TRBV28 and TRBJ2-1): DVKVTQSSRYLVKRTGEKVFLECVQDMDHENMFWYRQDPGLGLRLIYFSYDVKMKEKGDIPEGYSVSREKKERFSLILESASTNQTSMYLCASSFRWTNEQFFGPGTRLTVL.

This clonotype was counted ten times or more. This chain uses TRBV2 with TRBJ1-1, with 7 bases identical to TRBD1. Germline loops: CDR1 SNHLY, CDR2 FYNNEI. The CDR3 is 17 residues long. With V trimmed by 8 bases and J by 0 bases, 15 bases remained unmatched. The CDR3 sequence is CASPRDRLKVMNTEAFF. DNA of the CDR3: TGTGCCAGCCCCCGGGACAGACTAAAAGTTATGAACACTGAAGCTTTCTTT. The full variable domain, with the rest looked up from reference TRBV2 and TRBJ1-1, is EPEVTQTPSHQVTQMGQEVILRCVPISNHLYFYWYRQILGQKVEFLVSFYNNEISEKSEIFDDQFSVERPDGSNFTLKIRSTKLEDSAMYFCASPRDRLKVMNTEAFFGQGTRLTVV.

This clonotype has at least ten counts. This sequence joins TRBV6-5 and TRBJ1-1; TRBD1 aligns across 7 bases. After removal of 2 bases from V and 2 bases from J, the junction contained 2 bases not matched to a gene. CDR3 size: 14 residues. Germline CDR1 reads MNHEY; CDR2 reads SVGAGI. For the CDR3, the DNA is TGTGCCAGCAGTTACGGGACAGCTAACACTGAAGCTTTCTTT. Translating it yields CASSYGTANTEAFF.

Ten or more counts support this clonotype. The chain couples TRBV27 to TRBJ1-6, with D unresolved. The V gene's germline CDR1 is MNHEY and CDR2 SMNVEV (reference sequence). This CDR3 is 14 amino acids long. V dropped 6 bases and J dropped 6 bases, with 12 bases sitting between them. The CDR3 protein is CASRGEISNSPLHF. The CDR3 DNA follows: TGTGCCAGCAGGGGAGAAATAAGTAATTCACCCCTCCACTTT.